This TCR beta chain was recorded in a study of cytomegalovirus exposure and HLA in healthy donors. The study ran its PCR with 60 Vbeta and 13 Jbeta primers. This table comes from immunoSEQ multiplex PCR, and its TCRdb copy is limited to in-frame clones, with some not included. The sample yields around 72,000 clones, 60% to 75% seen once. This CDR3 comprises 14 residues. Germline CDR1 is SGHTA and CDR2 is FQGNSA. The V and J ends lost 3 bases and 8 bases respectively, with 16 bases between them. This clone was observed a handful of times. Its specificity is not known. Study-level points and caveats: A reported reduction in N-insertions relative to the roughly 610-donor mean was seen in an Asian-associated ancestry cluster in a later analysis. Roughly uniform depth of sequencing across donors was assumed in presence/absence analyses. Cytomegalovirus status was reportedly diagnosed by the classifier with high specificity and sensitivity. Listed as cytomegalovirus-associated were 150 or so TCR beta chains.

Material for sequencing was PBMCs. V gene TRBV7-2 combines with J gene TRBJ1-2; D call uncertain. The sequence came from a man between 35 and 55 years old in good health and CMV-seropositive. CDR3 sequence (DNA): TGTGCCAGCAGCTTCTACGCTATTCAGGAAGGCTACACCTTC. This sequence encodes CASSFYAIQEGYTF.